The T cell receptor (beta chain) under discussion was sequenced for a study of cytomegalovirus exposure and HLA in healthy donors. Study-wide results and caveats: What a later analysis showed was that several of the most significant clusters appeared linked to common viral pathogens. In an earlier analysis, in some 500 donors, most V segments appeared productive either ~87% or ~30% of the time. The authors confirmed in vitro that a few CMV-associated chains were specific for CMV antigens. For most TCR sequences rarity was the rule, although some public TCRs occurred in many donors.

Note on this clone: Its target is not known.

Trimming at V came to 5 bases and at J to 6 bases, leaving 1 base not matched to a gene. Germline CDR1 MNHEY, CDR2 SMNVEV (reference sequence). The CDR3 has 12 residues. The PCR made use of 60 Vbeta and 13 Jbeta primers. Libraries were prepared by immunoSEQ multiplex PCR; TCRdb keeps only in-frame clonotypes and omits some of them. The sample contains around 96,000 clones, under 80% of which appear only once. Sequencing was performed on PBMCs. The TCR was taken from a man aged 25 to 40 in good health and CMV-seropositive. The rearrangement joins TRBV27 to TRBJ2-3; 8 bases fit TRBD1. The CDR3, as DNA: TGTGCCAGCAGTCGACAGGGGGATACGCAGTATTTT. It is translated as CASSRQGDTQYF.